Listed here is a single T cell receptor beta chain. A much larger clonotype is one base distant, so this may be a read error. The source of the sample is a study of kidney transplant recipient with SARS-CoV-2 infection. TCRdb reprocessed the reads with MiXCR, giving one entry per CDR3 protein. The top ten clones hold almost 7.5% of a sample with approximately 250,000 distinct CDR3 sequences, 25% to 30% of them seen once. This TCR was sampled from a young adult male patient who had COVID-19 and was a kidney transplant recipient. The graft donor may be the source of some T cells. This sample comprised a blood sample, obtained at baseline and on day 111 from a kidney transplant recipient.

The DNA of the CDR3 is TGTACCAGTAGTCGACTCGGGGTACATGAAGCTTTCTTT. Translated: CTSSRLGVHEAFF. This sequence joins TRBV19 and TRBJ1-1; D remains ambiguous. The CDR3 extends over 13 amino acids. Germline values: CDR1 LNHDA, CDR2 SQIVND (reference sequence).